This T cell receptor beta chain was observed in a study of blood T cell repertoires in COVID-19. Study at large: From T cells, B-cell-depleted T cells, or PBMCs came the material, which was cDNA or gDNA.

In the authors' methods: It was from reference gene primer amplification that nucleated cell counts were estimated. The protocol was immunoSEQ multiplex PCR, while the TCRdb copy is restricted to in-frame clones and leaves out a portion. V, J and clone size reflect that table, while D and trimming were determined from the DNA. The sample holds approximately 240,000 clones, 85% to 90% seen once. The study drew participants aged about 18 to 89 years from approximately 25 US areas. From germline, CDR1 is LGHDT and CDR2 YNNKEL (reference sequence). The CDR3 has 17 amino acids. V lost 1 base and J 2 bases, leaving 16 bases between the germline ends.

V gene TRBV3-1 (or the pseudogene TRBV3-2) combines with J gene TRBJ2-3, with D maybe TRBD1 (6 bases). The sequence derives from a woman aged 45-65 years in a cohort exposed to, infected with or recovered from COVID-19 (not recorded which). Sequencing input: PBMCs or T cells enriched from blood (not recorded which). This chain's CDR3 is CASSQVGRGHFTDTQYF. The CDR3 DNA sequence: TGTGCCAGCAGCCAAGTGGGCAGGGGCCACTTCACAGATACGCAGTATTTT.